The rows below give T cell receptor beta chains drawn from one sample of a study of T cells after yellow fever vaccination. TCRdb re-derived calls from the 5' RACE reads in MiXCR, one entry per CDR3 protein. The sample has 500,000 to 650,000 distinct CDR3 sequences, 17% seen once. The sample in question was PBMCs, obtained 4 to 6 days after the first yellow fever vaccination. The receptors derive from a man aged 18 to 35 who received the YFV17D yellow fever vaccine. CDR3s include the opening cysteine and the closing phenylalanine or tryptophan. D genes are given only for firm matches. Rows give clone size only sometimes, using once, few, many, or a class for an expanded clone.

V	D	J	size	CDR3	DNA
TRBV7-6	TRBD1	TRBJ1-1	.	CASSPSPHRGEAFF	TGTGCCAGCAGCCCCTCCCCCCACAGGGGTGAAGCTTTCTTT
TRBV20-1	TRBD1	TRBJ1-4	.	CSALTGATNEKLFF	TGCAGTGCTTTAACAGGGGCAACTAATGAAAAACTGTTTTTT
TRBV7-2	TRBD2	TRBJ2-1	many	CASSSLPAGGGNEQFF	TGTGCCAGCAGCAGTCTACCTGCGGGGGGGGGCAATGAGCAGTTCTTC
TRBV4-2	.	TRBJ1-5	few	CASSQAGSYSNQPQHF	TGTGCCAGCAGCCAAGCGGGATCATATAGCAATCAGCCCCAGCATTTT
TRBV6-5	.	TRBJ1-1	.	CASSYDNAAGTEAFF	TGTGCCAGCAGTTACGATAATGCGGCCGGCACTGAAGCTTTCTTT
TRBV29-1	.	TRBJ2-1	.	CSVTGALQYNEQFF	TGCAGCGTTACGGGGGCCTTACAATACAATGAGCAGTTCTTC
TRBV7-2	.	TRBJ2-5	.	CASSSMAVETQYF	TGTGCCAGCAGCTCGATGGCGGTAGAGACCCAGTACTTC
TRBV5-6	.	TRBJ2-3	.	CASSLADISDTQYF	TGTGCCAGCAGCTTGGCCGATATATCAGATACGCAGTATTTT
TRBV4-1	.	TRBJ2-5	.	CASSQGIEWETQYF	TGCGCCAGCAGCCAAGGGATAGAATGGGAGACCCAGTACTTC
TRBV5-1	.	TRBJ2-7	.	CASSSQGTDYEQYF	TGCGCCAGCAGCTCCCAAGGGACGGACTACGAGCAGTACTTC
TRBV29-1	.	TRBJ1-1	once	CSANGWTEAFF	TGCAGCGCTAACGGGTGGACTGAAGCTTTCTTT
TRBV10-3	TRBD1	TRBJ2-3	.	CAIRKQGSLTDTQYF	TGTGCCATCAGGAAACAGGGGTCGCTGACAGATACGCAGTATTTT
TRBV9	.	TRBJ2-2	many	CASSRYTGELFF	TGTGCCAGCAGCAGGTACACCGGGGAGCTGTTTTTT
TRBV5-1	.	TRBJ2-6	few	CASSFRPKRSGANVLTF	TGCGCCAGCAGCTTTAGGCCGAAAAGATCTGGGGCCAACGTCCTGACTTTC
TRBV5-6	.	TRBJ2-3	.	CASSWDLTDTQYF	TGTGCCAGCAGCTGGGACTTAACAGATACGCAGTATTTT
TRBV2	.	TRBJ2-1	.	CASSVGGSRYNEQFF	TGTGCCAGCAGTGTTGGGGGCTCCAGATACAATGAGCAGTTCTTC
TRBV6-2/TRBV6-3	TRBD1	TRBJ2-1	.	CASSRDRGRGNEQFF	TGTGCCAGCAGTCGGGACAGGGGGCGCGGCAATGAGCAGTTCTTC
TRBV4-3	TRBD1	TRBJ2-3	few	CASSSTGQGPDTQYF	TGCGCCAGCAGCTCTACGGGACAGGGCCCAGATACGCAGTATTTT
TRBV4-3	TRBD2	TRBJ2-2	.	CASRASSGGLANTGELFF	TGCGCCAGCAGAGCTTCTAGCGGGGGCCTCGCGAACACCGGGGAGCTGTTTTTT
TRBV6-5	TRBD1	TRBJ2-2	.	CASSYGMGTGVTGELFF	TGTGCCAGCAGTTACGGGATGGGGACAGGGGTAACCGGGGAGCTGTTTTTT
TRBV7-3	TRBD1	TRBJ1-1	few	CASSLTGGTTEAFF	TGTGCCAGCAGCTTGACAGGGGGCACCACTGAAGCTTTCTTT
TRBV11-2	TRBD2	TRBJ2-5	.	CASKASGYQETQYF	TGTGCCAGCAAAGCTAGCGGCTATCAAGAGACCCAGTACTTC
TRBV7-3	.	TRBJ2-2	many	CASSSGQHTGELFF	TGTGCCAGCAGCTCAGGACAGCACACCGGGGAGCTGTTTTTT
TRBV6-5	.	TRBJ1-5	.	CASSYRTPNQPQHF	TGTGCCAGCAGTTACCGGACGCCCAATCAGCCCCAGCATTTT
TRBV20-1	.	TRBJ1-1	.	CSALTIGGPTEAFF	TGCAGTGCCCTAACTATCGGGGGGCCAACTGAAGCTTTCTTT
TRBV7-2	.	TRBJ1-6	.	CASSLVAGYNSPLHF	TGTGCCAGCAGCTTAGTCGCAGGGTACAATTCACCCCTCCACTTT
TRBV10-3	.	TRBJ2-1	.	CATRARQENNEQFF	TGTGCCACACGGGCCCGACAAGAAAACAATGAGCAGTTCTTC
TRBV24-1	.	TRBJ2-3	few	CATSDGGLADTQYF	TGTGCCACCAGTGATGGGGGGCTAGCAGATACGCAGTATTTT
TRBV18	TRBD1	TRBJ1-2	few	CASSPSSGQGAVYGYTF	TGTGCCAGCTCACCATCAAGTGGACAGGGGGCTGTCTATGGCTACACCTTC
TRBV10-2	.	TRBJ1-2	.	CASSDQGGYGYTF	TGCGCCAGCAGTGACCAAGGCGGCTATGGCTACACCTTC
TRBV6-2/TRBV6-3	.	TRBJ1-5	few	CASSYWEALQPQHF	TGTGCCAGCAGTTACTGGGAGGCACTTCAGCCCCAGCATTTT
TRBV3-1	.	TRBJ2-5	few	CASRSPGETQYF	TGTGCCAGCAGGTCCCCGGGAGAGACCCAGTACTTC
TRBV6-2/TRBV6-3	TRBD2	TRBJ2-3	.	CASSYSTSGAYTDTQYF	TGTGCCAGCAGTTACTCCACTAGCGGGGCTTACACAGATACGCAGTATTTT
TRBV2	.	TRBJ2-7	few	CASSEAFLTAYEQYF	TGTGCCAGCAGTGAAGCGTTCCTGACGGCCTACGAGCAGTACTTC
TRBV5-1	.	TRBJ2-2	many	CASRPAVETGELFF	TGCGCCAGCAGACCAGCGGTAGAAACCGGGGAGCTGTTTTTT
TRBV5-1	.	TRBJ2-1	.	CASSSVSKGRDEQFF	TGCGCCAGCAGCTCCGTCAGCAAAGGAAGGGATGAGCAGTTCTTC
TRBV9	.	TRBJ2-1	.	CASSVVEGEQFF	TGTGCCAGCAGCGTAGTTGAGGGTGAGCAGTTCTTC
TRBV18	.	TRBJ2-1	few	CASSPFEVLSSYNEQFF	TGTGCCAGCTCACCCTTCGAAGTCTTGAGCTCCTACAATGAGCAGTTCTTC
TRBV6-5	.	TRBJ2-5	.	CASSYGGATSQETQYF	TGTGCCAGCAGTTACGGCGGGGCGACTTCACAAGAGACCCAGTACTTC
TRBV19	TRBD1	TRBJ1-5	.	CASSIGQGNNQPQHF	TGTGCCAGTAGTATCGGACAGGGGAACAATCAGCCCCAGCATTTT
TRBV4-2	.	TRBJ2-3	few	CASSQDQGPDTQYF	TGTGCCAGCAGCCAAGATCAGGGCCCAGATACGCAGTATTTT
TRBV6-1	.	TRBJ2-3	few	CASRPGGTTTDTQYF	TGTGCCAGCAGACCTGGGGGGACAACCACAGATACGCAGTATTTT
TRBV12-3/TRBV12-4	TRBD1	TRBJ2-1	.	CASSSDREPYNEQFF	TGTGCCAGCAGTTCGGACAGGGAACCCTACAATGAGCAGTTCTTC
TRBV27	.	TRBJ1-2	.	CASSLRANYGYTF	TGTGCCAGCAGCCTTCGAGCTAACTATGGCTACACCTTC
TRBV20-1	.	TRBJ2-3	once	CSATRAPSIGNPDTQYF	TGCAGTGCTACGAGGGCCCCCTCTATCGGCAATCCAGATACGCAGTATTTT
TRBV7-2	.	TRBJ2-1	.	CASSLSGTGPIF	TGTGCCAGCAGCTTGAGTGGGACGGGCCCGATCTTC
TRBV23-1	.	TRBJ2-3	.	CASIPMPVPEPDTQYF	TGCGCCAGCATCCCAATGCCGGTCCCGGAACCCGATACGCAGTATTTT
TRBV9	.	TRBJ1-4	once	CASSVGGGPEKLFF	TGTGCCAGCAGCGTAGGAGGAGGACCTGAAAAACTGTTTTTT
TRBV7-9	.	TRBJ2-5	few	CASSLGQRGETQYF	TGTGCCAGCAGCTTAGGACAGCGAGGGGAGACCCAGTACTTC
TRBV27	.	TRBJ1-1	many	CASSLAGALNTEAFF	TGTGCCAGCAGCCTCGCTGGGGCCTTGAACACTGAAGCTTTCTTT
TRBV5-6	.	TRBJ2-3	.	CARGLGGLDTQYF	TGTGCCAGGGGCCTAGGGGGGCTGGATACGCAGTATTTT
TRBV6-2/TRBV6-3	.	TRBJ2-5	.	CASIQGETQYF	TGTGCCAGCATACAGGGAGAGACCCAGTACTTC
TRBV20-1	.	TRBJ1-1	few	CSARGGGNEAFF	TGCAGTGCTAGAGGGGGGGGAAATGAAGCTTTCTTT
TRBV4-1	.	TRBJ2-2	few	CASSQEVATGELFF	TGCGCCAGCAGCCAAGAAGTCGCCACCGGGGAGCTGTTTTTT
TRBV29-1	.	TRBJ2-3	few	CSVEYEGSIDTQYF	TGCAGCGTTGAATATGAGGGGTCCATAGATACGCAGTATTTT
TRBV4-1	.	TRBJ1-2	.	CASSQRWPGREEDGYTF	TGCGCCAGCAGCCAAAGGTGGCCGGGCAGGGAGGAAGATGGCTACACCTTC
TRBV15	.	TRBJ1-2	.	CATSRVGLGGDYGYTF	TGTGCCACCAGCAGAGTGGGGCTAGGGGGAGACTATGGCTACACCTTC